One TCR beta chain is described in this entry. This CDR3 region has 14 residues. Germline assignment: CDR1 KGHDR and CDR2 SFDVKD. Deletions cut 4 bases from V and 3 bases from J, with 11 bases between. The data derive from a study of blood T cell repertoires in COVID-19. As for the study in general: From the United States, Italy and Spain came samples of acute and convalescent COVID-19. Sample material is recorded as cDNA or gDNA derived from T cells, B-cell-depleted T cells, or PBMCs.

In the study's own analysis: Using reference gene primer amplification, nucleated cell counts were estimated. The repertoire was sequenced with immunoSEQ multiplex PCR; TCRdb's copy has only in-frame clones and lacks some. The V and J calls and clone size were taken over from that table, and D and trimming were inferred from the DNA. The sample shows roughly 280,000 clones, over 80% of them seen only once. Sequenced sample: peripheral blood. The chain is built from TRBV24-1 and TRBJ2-5; possible D gene TRBD1, 6 bases. The TCR was taken from a man between 60 and 75 years old who had recovered from COVID-19. The CDR3 DNA sequence: TGTGCCACCAGTGACGGACAGTTGAAAGAGACCCAGTACTTC. This sequence encodes CATSDGQLKETQYF.